This T cell receptor (beta chain) is drawn from a study of control samples from healthy donors and cancer patients. Germline V gene data show CDR1 as KGHDR and CDR2 as SFDVKD. The V and J ends lost 5 bases and 4 bases, in that order; junction bases with no gene match: 4. CDR3 length: 14 amino acids. The protocol was immunoSEQ multiplex PCR, while the TCRdb copy is restricted to in-frame clones and leaves out a portion. The table lists 70,000 to 100,000 clones, 90% to 95% of them singletons. This clone has more than one count but fewer than ten. The sequence was obtained from a man between 50 and 59 years old in good health. Sequencing used blood. J is TRBJ1-2 and V is TRBV24-1; 9 bases match TRBD1. CDR3 sequence reads: CATSATTGGYGYTF. The CDR3 DNA is TGTGCCACCAGTGCCACGACAGGGGGCTATGGCTACACCTTC.